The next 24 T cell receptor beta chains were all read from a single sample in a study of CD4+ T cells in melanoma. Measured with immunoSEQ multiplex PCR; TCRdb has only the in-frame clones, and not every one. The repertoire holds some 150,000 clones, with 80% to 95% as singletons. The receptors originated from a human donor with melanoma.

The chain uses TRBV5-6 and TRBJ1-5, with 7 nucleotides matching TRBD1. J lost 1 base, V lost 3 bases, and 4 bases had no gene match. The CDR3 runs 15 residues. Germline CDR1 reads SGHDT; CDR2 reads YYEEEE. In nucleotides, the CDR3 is TGTGCCAGCAGCTACAGGGGAAGAAGCAATCAGCCCCAGCATTTT. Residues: CASSYRGRSNQPQHF.

CDR3 sequence: CASSLPTESQGYTF. The CDR3 coding sequence is TGTGCCAGTAGTTTGCCGACGGAGAGTCAAGGCTACACCTTC. The chain has TRBV19 and TRBJ1-2; D not certain. Germline V gives CDR1 LNHDA, CDR2 SQIVND (reference sequence). The CDR3 length is 14 residues. V lost 5 bases to trimming and J lost 8 bases, with 18 bases between them. The whole variable domain, remainder taken from reference TRBV19 and TRBJ1-2, is DGGITQSPKYLFRKEGQNVTLSCEQNLNHDAMYWYRQDPGQGLRLIYYSQIVNDFQKGDIAEGYSVSREKKESFPLTVTSAQKNPTAFYLCASSLPTESQGYTFGSGTRLTVV.

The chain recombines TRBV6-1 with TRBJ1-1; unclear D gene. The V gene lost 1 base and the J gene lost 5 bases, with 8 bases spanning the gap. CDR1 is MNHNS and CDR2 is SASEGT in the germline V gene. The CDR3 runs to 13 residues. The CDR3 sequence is CASSEDWETEAFF. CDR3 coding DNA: TGTGCCAGCAGTGAAGATTGGGAAACTGAAGCTTTCTTT.

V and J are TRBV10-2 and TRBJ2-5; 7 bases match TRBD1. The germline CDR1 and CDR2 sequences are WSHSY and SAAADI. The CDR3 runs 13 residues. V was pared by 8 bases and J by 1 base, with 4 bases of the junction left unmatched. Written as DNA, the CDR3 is TGCGCCAGCTTGGACAGGCCCCAAGAGACCCAGTACTTC. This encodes CASLDRPQETQYF.

The CDR3 loop reads CASSRIQGLAYF. The CDR3 coding sequence is TGTGCCAGTAGTAGAATACAGGGATTGGCGTATTTT. V usage is TRBV19 and J usage is TRBJ2-3; D might be TRBD1 (6 bases). The CDR3 has 12 residues. V lost 4 bases to trimming and J lost 14 bases, with 16 bases between them. Germline V gene data show CDR1 as LNHDA and CDR2 as SQIVND (reference sequence).

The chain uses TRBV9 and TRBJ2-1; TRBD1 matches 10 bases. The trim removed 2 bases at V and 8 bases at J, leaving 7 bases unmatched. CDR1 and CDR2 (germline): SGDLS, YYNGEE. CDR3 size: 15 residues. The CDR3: CASSVDRGPRDEQFF. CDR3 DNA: TGTGCCAGCAGCGTTGACAGGGGGCCCAGGGATGAGCAGTTCTTC.

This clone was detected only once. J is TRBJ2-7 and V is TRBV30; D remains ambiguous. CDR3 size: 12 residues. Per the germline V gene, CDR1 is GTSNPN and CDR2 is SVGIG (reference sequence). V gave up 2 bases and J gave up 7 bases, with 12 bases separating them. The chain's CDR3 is CAWSPRLGEQYF. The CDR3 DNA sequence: TGTGCCTGGAGTCCGAGGTTGGGGGAGCAGTACTTC.

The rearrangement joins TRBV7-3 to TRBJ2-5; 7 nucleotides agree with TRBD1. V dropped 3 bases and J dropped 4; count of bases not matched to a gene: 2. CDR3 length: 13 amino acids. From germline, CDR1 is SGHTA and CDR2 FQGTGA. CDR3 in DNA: TGTGCCAGCAGCTTTAAGGGGGCAGAGACCCAGTACTTC. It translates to CASSFKGAETQYF.

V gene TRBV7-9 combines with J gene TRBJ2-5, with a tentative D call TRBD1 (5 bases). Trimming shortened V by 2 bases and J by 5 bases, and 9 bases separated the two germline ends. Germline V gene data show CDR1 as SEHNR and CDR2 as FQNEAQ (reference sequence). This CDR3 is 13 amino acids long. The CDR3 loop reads CASSLQGRETQYF. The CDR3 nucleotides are TGTGCCAGCAGCTTACAGGGTCGGGAGACCCAGTACTTC.

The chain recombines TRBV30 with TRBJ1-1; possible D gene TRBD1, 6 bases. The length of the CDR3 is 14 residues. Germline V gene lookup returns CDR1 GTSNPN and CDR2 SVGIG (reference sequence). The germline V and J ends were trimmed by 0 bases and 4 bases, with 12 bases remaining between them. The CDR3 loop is CAWSVGGDGTEAFF. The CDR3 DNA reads TGTGCCTGGAGTGTAGGGGGGGATGGCACTGAAGCTTTCTTT.

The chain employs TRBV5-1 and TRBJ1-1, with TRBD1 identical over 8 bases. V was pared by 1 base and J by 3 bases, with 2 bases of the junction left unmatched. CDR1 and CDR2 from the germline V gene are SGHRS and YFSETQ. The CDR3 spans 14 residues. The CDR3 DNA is TGCGCCAGCAGCTTGACAGGGGGGGACACTGAAGCTTTCTTT. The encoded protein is CASSLTGGDTEAFF.

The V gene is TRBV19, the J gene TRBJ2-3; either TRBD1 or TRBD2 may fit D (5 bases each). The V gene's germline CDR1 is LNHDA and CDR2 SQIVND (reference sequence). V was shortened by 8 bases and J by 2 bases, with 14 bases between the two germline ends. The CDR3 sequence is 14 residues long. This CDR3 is CASRRDLYTDTQYF. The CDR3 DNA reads TGTGCCAGTCGCCGGGACCTCTACACAGATACGCAGTATTTT.

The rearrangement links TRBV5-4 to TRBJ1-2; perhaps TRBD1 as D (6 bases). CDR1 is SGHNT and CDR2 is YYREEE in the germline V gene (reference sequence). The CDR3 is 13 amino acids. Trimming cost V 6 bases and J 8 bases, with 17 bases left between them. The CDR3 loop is CASIERGGDGYTF. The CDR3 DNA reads TGTGCCAGCATCGAAAGGGGGGGGGACGGCTACACCTTC.

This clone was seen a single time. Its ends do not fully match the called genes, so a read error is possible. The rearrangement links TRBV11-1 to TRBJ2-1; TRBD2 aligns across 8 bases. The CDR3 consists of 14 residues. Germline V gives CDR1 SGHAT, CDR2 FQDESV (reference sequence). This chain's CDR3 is CASGFGGASNEQFF. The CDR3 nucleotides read TGTGCCAGCGGCTTCGGGGGGGCCTCGAATGAGCAGTTCTTC.

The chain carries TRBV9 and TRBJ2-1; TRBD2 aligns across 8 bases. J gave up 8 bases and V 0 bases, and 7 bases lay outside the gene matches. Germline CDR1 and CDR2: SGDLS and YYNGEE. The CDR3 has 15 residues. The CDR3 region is CASSVAGGPGDEQFF. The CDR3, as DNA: TGTGCCAGCAGCGTAGCGGGGGGGCCGGGGGATGAGCAGTTCTTC.

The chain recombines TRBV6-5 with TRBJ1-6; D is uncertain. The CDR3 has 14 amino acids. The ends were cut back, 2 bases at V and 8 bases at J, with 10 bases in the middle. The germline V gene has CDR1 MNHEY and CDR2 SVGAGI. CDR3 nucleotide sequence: TGTGCCAGCAGTTACGGAGGGTTTTATTCACCCCTCCACTTT. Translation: CASSYGGFYSPLHF.

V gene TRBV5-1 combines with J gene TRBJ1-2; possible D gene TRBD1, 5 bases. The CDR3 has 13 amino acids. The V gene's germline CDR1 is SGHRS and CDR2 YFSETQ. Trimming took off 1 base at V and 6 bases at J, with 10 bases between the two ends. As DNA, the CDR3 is TGCGCCAGCAGCTTGAGAGGGGCACATGGCTACACCTTC. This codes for CASSLRGAHGYTF.

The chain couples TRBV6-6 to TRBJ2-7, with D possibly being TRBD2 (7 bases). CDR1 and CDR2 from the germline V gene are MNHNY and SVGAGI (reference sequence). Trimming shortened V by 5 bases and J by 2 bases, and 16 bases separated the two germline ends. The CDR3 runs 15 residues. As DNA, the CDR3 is TGTGCCAGCAGTCCCGGGGGCGGGGGAACCTACGAGCAGTACTTC. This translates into CASSPGGGGTYEQYF.

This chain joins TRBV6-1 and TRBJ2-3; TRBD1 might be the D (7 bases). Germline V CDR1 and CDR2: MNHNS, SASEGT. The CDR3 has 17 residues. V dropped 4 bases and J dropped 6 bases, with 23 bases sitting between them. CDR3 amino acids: CASSVLETGTSADTQYF. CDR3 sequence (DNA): TGTGCCAGCAGTGTATTGGAGACAGGGACTTCGGCGGATACGCAGTATTTT.

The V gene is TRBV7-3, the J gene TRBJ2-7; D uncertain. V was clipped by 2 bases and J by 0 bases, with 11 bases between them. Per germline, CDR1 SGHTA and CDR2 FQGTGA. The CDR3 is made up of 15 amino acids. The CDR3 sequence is CASSLYPTPSYEQYF. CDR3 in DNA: TGTGCCAGCAGCTTATACCCAACACCCTCCTACGAGCAGTACTTC.

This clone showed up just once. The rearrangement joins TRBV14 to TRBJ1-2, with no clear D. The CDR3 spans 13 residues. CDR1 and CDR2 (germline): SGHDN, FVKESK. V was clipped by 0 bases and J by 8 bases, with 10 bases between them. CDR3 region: CASSQDGVSGYTF. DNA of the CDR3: TGTGCCAGCAGCCAAGACGGAGTGTCCGGCTACACCTTC.

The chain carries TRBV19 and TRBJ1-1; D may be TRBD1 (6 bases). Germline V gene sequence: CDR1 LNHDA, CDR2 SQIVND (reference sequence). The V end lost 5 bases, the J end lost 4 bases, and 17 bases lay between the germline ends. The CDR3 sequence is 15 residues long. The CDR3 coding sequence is TGTGCCAGTAGTGCTCGGGACAATTCGGGCACTGAAGCTTTCTTT. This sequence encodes CASSARDNSGTEAFF.

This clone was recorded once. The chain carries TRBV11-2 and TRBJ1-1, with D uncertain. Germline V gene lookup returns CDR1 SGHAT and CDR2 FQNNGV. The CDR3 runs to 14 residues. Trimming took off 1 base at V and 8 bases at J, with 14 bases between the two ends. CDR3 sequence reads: CASSLVFGGVEAFF. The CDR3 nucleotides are TGTGCCAGCAGCTTAGTTTTTGGTGGGGTAGAAGCTTTCTTT.

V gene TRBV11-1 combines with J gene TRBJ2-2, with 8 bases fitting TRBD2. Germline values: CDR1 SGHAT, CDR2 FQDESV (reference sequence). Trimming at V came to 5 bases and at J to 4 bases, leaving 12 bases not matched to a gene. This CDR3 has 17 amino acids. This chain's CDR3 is CASSPDLGGGGTGELFF. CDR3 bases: TGTGCCAGCAGCCCTGATCTCGGGGGGGGCGGCACCGGGGAGCTGTTTTTT.